This TCR beta chain derives from a study of identical twins. Through template switching, a universal primer site was introduced, and the cDNA contained unique molecular identifiers. TCRdb re-called the 5' RACE reads through MiXCR, storing one row per CDR3 protein. The sample shows under 350,000 distinct CDR3 sequences, nearly 9.5% of them seen only once. Points from the study as a whole: A lower insertion count was a feature of abundant cord blood beta clonotypes, with no such feature in memory repertoires.

This clonotype was counted between two and nine times. The target antigen is unknown. CDR1 is DFQATT and CDR2 is SNEGSKA in the germline V gene (reference sequence). The CDR3 totals 15 residues. V dropped 3 bases and J dropped 4; count of bases not matched to a gene: 11. These data were likewise used in another study, on yellow fever vaccine responses in identical twins.

The origin of this receptor is a woman between 18 and 29 years old in good health. Sequencing input: CD8+ T cells sorted from blood. The chain recombines TRBV20-1 with TRBJ1-1; 7 bases agree with TRBD1. The CDR3 region has the DNA TGCAGTGCTAGTGGGAGTAACAGGGGATTCACTGAAGCTTTCTTT. Protein sequence: CSASGSNRGFTEAFF.